This entry is about one T cell receptor beta chain. In the original analysis: Reference gene primers were amplified, and this amplification served to estimate nucleated cell counts. Using immunoSEQ multiplex PCR, the repertoire was profiled, and TCRdb retains in-frame clones only, with some absent. For V, J and clone size, that table is used; D and trimming come from the DNA. The data contain under 150,000 clones, roughly 85% of them singletons. This entry is derived from a study of blood T cell repertoires in COVID-19. On the study more broadly: Acute and convalescent COVID-19 specimens originated in the United States, Italy and Spain. T cells, B-cell-depleted T cells, or PBMCs provided the cDNA or gDNA that served as material.

V dropped 4 bases and J dropped 2; count of bases not matched to a gene: 9. Looked up from germline, CDR1 is SGHRS and CDR2 is YFSETQ. The CDR3 consists of 16 residues. Input material: peripheral blood. The chain is built from TRBV5-1 and TRBJ2-7; 10 bases are shared with TRBD1. The receptor's source is a human donor in a cohort sampled during active COVID-19. The CDR3, as DNA: TGCGCCAGCAGCCCGGACAGGGGGGCCCCTACCTACGAGCAGTACTTC. Protein sequence: CASSPDRGAPTYEQYF.